Presented here are 4 T cell receptor beta chains from one specimen sequenced in a study of T cells in Graves' hyperthyroidism and ophthalmopathy. The source material, RNA transcripts, was used to amplify TCR beta CDR3 regions. TCR CDR3 regions were first amplified by RT-PCR with HTBI primers. One entry per CDR3 protein, called by TCRdb with MiXCR from the multiplex PCR reads. The sample records roughly 200,000 distinct CDR3 sequences, approximately 16% being singletons. Sequencing used blood. These receptors were obtained from a man in his forties or fifties with Graves' hyperthyroidism.

This clonotype was seen at least ten times. CDR3 sequence: CSASGQGVDQPQHF. The CDR3 nucleotides read TGCAGTGCTAGTGGCCAGGGGGTAGATCAGCCCCAGCATTTT. The chain has TRBV20-1 and TRBJ1-5, with TRBD1 matching over 7 bases. Germline V lookup: CDR1 DFQATT, CDR2 SNEGSKA (reference sequence). Trimming removed 3 bases from V and 5 bases from J; junction bases left unmatched: 7. The CDR3 runs to 14 residues.

This clonotype was seen many times. The chain couples TRBV5-5 to TRBJ2-7; D is undetermined. The germline V gene has CDR1 SGHKS and CDR2 YYEKEE (reference sequence). The CDR3 spans 14 residues. Deletions cut 0 bases from V and 3 bases from J, with 10 bases between. CDR3 loop: CASSLGGSLYEQYF. The CDR3 nucleotides are TGTGCCAGCAGCTTGGGTGGCAGCCTCTACGAGCAGTACTTC.

The V gene is TRBV4-3, the J gene TRBJ2-3, with unresolved D. The V gene's germline CDR1 is LGHNA and CDR2 YSLEER. V was shortened by 1 base and J by 0 bases, with 5 bases between the two germline ends. This CDR3 comprises 14 residues. CDR3 in DNA: TGCGCCAGCAGCCAAGCTCGTAGCACAGATACGCAGTATTTT. It encodes CASSQARSTDTQYF.

This sequence joins TRBV19 and TRBJ1-5; D is perhaps TRBD1 (5 bases). This CDR3 has 16 residues. V was cut by 3 bases and J by 3 bases, with 15 bases left in between. Germline V gene sequence: CDR1 LNHDA, CDR2 SQIVND (reference sequence). CDR3 protein: CASSIRGRGSNQPQHF. As DNA, the CDR3 is TGTGCCAGTAGTATTCGTGGAAGGGGATCCAATCAGCCCCAGCATTTT.